This paragraph covers one TCR beta chain sequence. The sample is drawn from a study of cytomegalovirus exposure and HLA in healthy donors. The V and J ends lost 5 bases and 4 bases, in that order; junction bases with no gene match: 10. This CDR3 contains 17 residues. Germline CDR1 LNHDA, CDR2 SQIVND (reference sequence). TCRdb's table, derived via immunoSEQ multiplex PCR, lists solely in-frame clones and lacks some. In the table there are about 90,000 clones, about four fifths of which are singletons. These donors were members of the roughly 130-subject validation cohort, a group separate from the roughly 670-subject first cohort.

The rearrangement joins TRBV19 to TRBJ2-2; TRBD2 agrees at 10 bases. The TCR comes from a woman aged 18-35 years in good health and CMV-seropositive. The sequenced sample consisted of PBMCs. The CDR3 spells CASSSTGTSVITGELFF. In nucleotides, the CDR3 is TGTGCCAGTAGTTCGACCGGGACTAGCGTAATCACCGGGGAGCTGTTTTTT.